Below are 18 T cell receptor beta chains sequenced from a single sample in a study of blood T cell repertoires in COVID-19. TCRdb keeps only in-frame clones here, not all; method: immunoSEQ multiplex PCR. The repertoire holds under 200,000 clones, around four fifths seen once, with 6.5% to 9.5% in the top ten. The specimen sequenced was peripheral blood. These receptors were obtained from a woman of 80 years or more with COVID-19, enrolled during active disease.

The V call is TRBV3-1 (or the pseudogene TRBV3-2), the J call TRBJ2-5; possible D gene TRBD2, 7 bases. The CDR3 length is 13 residues. Germline CDR1 is LGHDT and CDR2 is YNNKEL (reference sequence). V was pared by 5 bases and J by 5 bases, with 12 bases between. The CDR3 DNA sequence: TGTGCCAGCAGCACCGGGGGGCTGGAGACCCAGTACTTC. As protein: CASSTGGLETQYF.

As regards this clone: In this CDR3 the conserved last residue, phenylalanine or tryptophan, is missing, so a read error is likely. It is unclear where the CDR3 begins or ends on the DNA, so no DNA is shown, and the CDR3 is as TCRdb lists it. The J gene is TRBJ1-2, the V gene TRBV2; the table assigns TRBD1, which was not confirmed against the DNA. The CDR3 has 10 amino acids, counting both end residues. Germline V gene sequence: CDR1 SNHLY, CDR2 FYNNEI. The CDR3 region is CASSVGDTVI.

The V call is TRBV10-3, the J call TRBJ1-1, with D perhaps matching TRBD1 (5 bases). The germline V gene has CDR1 ENHRY and CDR2 SYGVKD. Trimming left V 11 bases short and J 5 bases short, with 18 bases between. CDR3 size: 13 residues. CDR3 sequence (DNA): TGTGCCGTCGAGGACACCCGGTTAACTGAAGCTTTCTTT. Amino acid sequence: CAVEDTRLTEAFF.

V and J are TRBV2 and TRBJ2-5; 9 positions match TRBD2. The germline V gene has CDR1 SNHLY and CDR2 FYNNEI. The CDR3 sequence is 16 residues long. Trimming cost V 7 bases and J 2 bases; bases outside gene matches: 11. The CDR3 coding sequence is TGTGCCAGCAACCAAGGGGGGCTAGCGGGGCAAGAGACCCAGTACTTC. This codes for CASNQGGLAGQETQYF.

Only a few counts were recorded for this clone. The chain has TRBV7-2 and TRBJ2-7; 12 positions match TRBD2. With V trimmed by 6 bases and J by 1 base, 1 base remained unmatched. The germline gives CDR1 SGHTA, CDR2 FQGNSA. The CDR3 runs 14 residues. CDR3 loop: CASRTSGGSYEQYF. In DNA form, the CDR3 reads TGTGCCAGCAGGACTAGCGGGGGATCCTACGAGCAGTACTTC. Looking up the rest from reference TRBV7-2 and TRBJ2-7 gives the full variable domain: GAGVSQSPSNKVTEKGKDVELRCDPISGHTALYWYRQSLGQGLEFLIYFQGNSAPDKSGLPSDRFSAERTGGSVSTLTIQRTQQEDSAVYLCASRTSGGSYEQYFGPGTRLTVT.

The chain uses TRBV2 and TRBJ1-2; D is possibly TRBD1 (6 bases). V was shortened by 6 bases and J by 6 bases, with 11 bases between the two germline ends. CDR3 length: 12 residues. Germline CDR1 reads SNHLY; CDR2 reads FYNNEI. The CDR3: CASSRDKDGYTF. The CDR3 region has the DNA TGTGCCAGCAGCCGGGACAAGGATGGCTACACCTTC.

This clone came up a few times. The rearrangement links TRBV19 to TRBJ1-1; tentatively, D is TRBD1 (5 bases). The CDR3 is 13 residues long. V dropped 8 bases and J dropped 1 base, with 11 bases sitting between them. CDR1 and CDR2 from the germline V gene are LNHDA and SQIVND (reference sequence). The CDR3 sequence is CASGLQANTEAFF. The CDR3 DNA reads as TGTGCCAGTGGTTTACAGGCGAACACTGAAGCTTTCTTT.

This clone has just one count. The chain has TRBV28 and TRBJ1-5; no firm D call. The V and J ends lost 5 bases and 2 bases respectively, with 13 bases between them. CDR3 length equals 15 residues. Germline loops: CDR1 MDHEN, CDR2 SYDVKM. CDR3 nucleotides: TGTGCCAGCAGTAATGAGGAGAGGGGCAATCAGCCCCAGCATTTT. Residues: CASSNEERGNQPQHF.

The gene calls are TRBV7-2 and TRBJ1-2, with TRBD1 as a possible D gene (5 bases). Germline V gene data show CDR1 as SGHTA and CDR2 as FQGNSA. With 5 bases removed from V and 8 bases from J, the gap between germline ends came to 15 bases. This CDR3 comprises 13 residues. CDR3 nucleotides: TGTGCCAGCAGCCCCTCGGGGGGAGTCGGCTACACCTTC. It encodes CASSPSGGVGYTF.

This clone has only one observation. This chain uses TRBV5-6 with TRBJ1-6; TRBD1 might be the D (5 bases). Germline-derived CDR1 and CDR2 are SGHDT and YYEEEE. The CDR3 loop spans 15 amino acids. The germline V and J ends were trimmed by 3 bases and 3 bases, with 10 bases remaining between them. CDR3 coding DNA: TGTGCCAGCAGCTCCCGGGACTTCTATAATTCACCCCTCCACTTT. It specifies CASSSRDFYNSPLHF.

The gene calls are TRBV19 and TRBJ1-5, with no clear D. The CDR3 totals 15 residues. Germline values: CDR1 LNHDA, CDR2 SQIVND (reference sequence). Trimming shortened V by 1 base and J by 6 bases, and 13 bases separated the two germline ends. The chain's CDR3 is CASSIGPARFQPQHF. The CDR3 bases are TGTGCCAGTAGTATAGGACCGGCGCGGTTTCAGCCCCAGCATTTT. Full variable domain (remainder filled in from reference TRBV19 and TRBJ1-5): DGGITQSPKYLFRKEGQNVTLSCEQNLNHDAMYWYRQDPGQGLRLIYYSQIVNDFQKGDIAEGYSVSREKKESFPLTVTSAQKNPTAFYLCASSIGPARFQPQHFGDGTRLSIL.

The chain joins TRBV5-1 to TRBJ1-2; TRBD1 aligns across 9 bases. Trimming removed 3 bases from V and 6 bases from J; junction bases left unmatched: 6. This CDR3 spans 14 amino acids. Germline values: CDR1 SGHRS, CDR2 YFSETQ. CDR3 in amino acids: CASSWDRASDGYTF. The CDR3 nucleotides read TGCGCCAGCAGCTGGGACAGGGCGTCGGATGGCTACACCTTC.

This sequence joins TRBV21-1 and TRBJ2-3; the table's TRBD1 call for D was not verified on the DNA. TRBV21-1 is a pseudogene segment. The CDR3 runs to 13 residues. CDR3: CAGTGSSTDTQYF. CDR3 nucleotide sequence: TGTGCCGGGACAGGATCTAGCACAGATACGCAGTATTTT.

The rearrangement links TRBV19 to TRBJ2-7; 7 bases fit TRBD1. V gave up 9 bases and J gave up 2 bases; unmatched junction bases: 10. Germline lookup yields CDR1 LNHDA and CDR2 SQIVND (reference sequence). The CDR3 spans 14 residues. DNA for the CDR3: TGTGCCAGCCATGACGACAGGGCCCCCTACGAGCAGTACTTC. Encoded protein: CASHDDRAPYEQYF.

This chain joins TRBV19 and TRBJ1-5; unclear D gene. Germline loops: CDR1 LNHDA, CDR2 SQIVND (reference sequence). The CDR3 length is 14 residues. Trimming took 3 bases from V and 5 from J, leaving 11 bases between them. CDR3 DNA: TGTGCCAGTAGTATTCCAGGATTCGATCAGCCCCAGCATTTT. It encodes CASSIPGFDQPQHF.

This chain joins TRBV11-3 and TRBJ2-2; 11 bases map to TRBD1. Germline CDR1 and CDR2: SGHNT and YENEEA. The V gene end was trimmed by 1 base and the J gene end by 4 bases; junction bases not matched to a gene: 5. The CDR3 loop spans 17 amino acids. The chain's CDR3 is CASSLGAGTGGTGELFF. The CDR3 DNA reads as TGTGCCAGCAGCTTAGGGGCGGGGACAGGGGGCACCGGGGAGCTGTTTTTT.

V is TRBV3-1 (or the pseudogene TRBV3-2) and J is TRBJ2-2, with D possibly TRBD1 on 5 matching bases. CDR1 and CDR2 from the germline V gene are LGHDT and YNNKEL (reference sequence). The CDR3 is made up of 15 amino acids. The germline V and J ends were trimmed by 4 bases and 3 bases, with 12 bases remaining between them. CDR3 sequence reads: CASSPGLGYTGELFF. The CDR3 nucleotides are TGTGCCAGCAGCCCAGGGTTGGGGTACACCGGGGAGCTGTTTTTT.

DNA for the CDR3: TGCGCCAGCAGCTTGGCCGGACAGGGGGGCAATCAGCCCCAGCATTTT. As protein: CASSLAGQGGNQPQHF. The chain recombines TRBV5-1 with TRBJ1-5; 10 nucleotides align to TRBD1. The CDR3 has 16 amino acids. From germline, CDR1 is SGHRS and CDR2 YFSETQ. V dropped 0 bases and J dropped 2; count of bases not matched to a gene: 2.